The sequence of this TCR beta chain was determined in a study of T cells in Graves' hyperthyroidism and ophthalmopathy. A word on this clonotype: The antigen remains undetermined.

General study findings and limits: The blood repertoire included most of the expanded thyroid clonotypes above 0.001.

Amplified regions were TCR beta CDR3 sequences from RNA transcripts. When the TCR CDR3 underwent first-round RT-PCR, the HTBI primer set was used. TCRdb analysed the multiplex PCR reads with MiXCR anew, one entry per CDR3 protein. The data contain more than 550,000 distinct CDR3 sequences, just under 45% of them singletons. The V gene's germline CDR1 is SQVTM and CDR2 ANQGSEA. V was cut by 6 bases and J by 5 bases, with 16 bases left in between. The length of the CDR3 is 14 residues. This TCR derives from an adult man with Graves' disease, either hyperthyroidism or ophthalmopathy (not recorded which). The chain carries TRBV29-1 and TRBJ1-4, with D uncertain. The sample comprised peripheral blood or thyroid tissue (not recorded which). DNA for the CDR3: TGCAGCGTCACGTCCAGCGGACCGAATGAAAAACTGTTTTTT. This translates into CSVTSSGPNEKLFF.